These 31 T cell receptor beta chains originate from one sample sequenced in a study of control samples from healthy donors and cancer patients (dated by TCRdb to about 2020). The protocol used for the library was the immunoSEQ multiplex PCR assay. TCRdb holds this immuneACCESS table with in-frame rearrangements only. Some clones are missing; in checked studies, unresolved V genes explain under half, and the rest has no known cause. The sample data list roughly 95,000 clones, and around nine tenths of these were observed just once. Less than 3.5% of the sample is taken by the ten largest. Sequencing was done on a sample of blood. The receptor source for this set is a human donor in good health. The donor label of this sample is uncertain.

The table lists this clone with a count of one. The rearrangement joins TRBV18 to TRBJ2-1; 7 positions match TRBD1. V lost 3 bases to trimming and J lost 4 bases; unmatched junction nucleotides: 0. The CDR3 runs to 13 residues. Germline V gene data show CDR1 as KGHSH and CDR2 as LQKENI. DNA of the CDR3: TGTGCCAGCTCACCGGACAGGTACAATGAGCAGTTCTTC. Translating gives CASSPDRYNEQFF.

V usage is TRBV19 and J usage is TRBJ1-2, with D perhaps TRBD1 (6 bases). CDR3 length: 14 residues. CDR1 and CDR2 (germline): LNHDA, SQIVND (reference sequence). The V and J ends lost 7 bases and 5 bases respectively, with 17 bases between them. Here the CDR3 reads CASKLGGSLYGYTF. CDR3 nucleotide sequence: TGTGCCAGTAAACTAGGGGGAAGCTTGTATGGCTACACCTTC.

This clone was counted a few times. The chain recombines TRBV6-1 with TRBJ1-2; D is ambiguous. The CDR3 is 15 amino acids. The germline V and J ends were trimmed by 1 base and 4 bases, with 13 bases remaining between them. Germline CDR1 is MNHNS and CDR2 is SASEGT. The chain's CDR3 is CASSEEMGPSYGYTF. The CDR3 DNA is TGTGCCAGCAGTGAAGAAATGGGCCCTAGCTATGGCTACACCTTC.

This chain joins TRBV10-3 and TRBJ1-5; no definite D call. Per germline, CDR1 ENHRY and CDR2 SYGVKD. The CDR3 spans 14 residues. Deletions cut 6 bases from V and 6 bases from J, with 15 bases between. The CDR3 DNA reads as TGTGCCATCAGGGACCCTTTTCGGGGTCAGCCCCAGCATTTT. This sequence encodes CAIRDPFRGQPQHF.

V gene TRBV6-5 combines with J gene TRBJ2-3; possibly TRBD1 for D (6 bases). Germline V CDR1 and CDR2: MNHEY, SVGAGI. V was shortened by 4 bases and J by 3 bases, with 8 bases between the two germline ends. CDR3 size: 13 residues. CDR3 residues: CASSSRGTDTQYF. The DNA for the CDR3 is TGTGCCAGCAGTTCCAGGGGAACAGATACGCAGTATTTT.

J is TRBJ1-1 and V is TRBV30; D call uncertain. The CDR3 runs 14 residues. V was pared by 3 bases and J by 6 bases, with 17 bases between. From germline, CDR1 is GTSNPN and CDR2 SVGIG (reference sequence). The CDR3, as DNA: TGTGCCTGGAGGGAAACCCTGATGGTCTCTGAAGCTTTCTTT. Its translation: CAWRETLMVSEAFF.

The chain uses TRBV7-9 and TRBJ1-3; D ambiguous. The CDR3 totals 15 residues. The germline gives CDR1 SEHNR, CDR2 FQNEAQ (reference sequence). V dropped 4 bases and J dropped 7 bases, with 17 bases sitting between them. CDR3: CASSSRHFFGNTIYF. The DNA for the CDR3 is TGTGCCAGCAGCTCCAGACATTTTTTCGGCAACACCATATATTTT.

This CDR3 reads CASGLAIRGGVYVRRRDTEAFF. In DNA, the CDR3 is TGTGCTAGTGGTTTGGCGATCCGTGGAGGGGTATATGTAAGGCGGCGGGACACTGAAGCTTTCTTT. V is TRBV12-5 and J is TRBJ1-1; D is perhaps TRBD1 (5 bases). This CDR3 has 22 residues. V lost 1 base, J lost 3 bases, and 33 bases lay in between. Germline-derived CDR1 and CDR2 are LGHNT and FRNRAP.

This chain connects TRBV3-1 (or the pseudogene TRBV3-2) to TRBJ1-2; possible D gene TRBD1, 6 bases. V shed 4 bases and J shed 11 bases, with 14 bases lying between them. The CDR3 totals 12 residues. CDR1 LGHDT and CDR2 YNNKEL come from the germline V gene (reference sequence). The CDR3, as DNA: TGTGCCAGCAGCCCAACAGACAGGTTTTACACCTTC. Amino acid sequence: CASSPTDRFYTF.

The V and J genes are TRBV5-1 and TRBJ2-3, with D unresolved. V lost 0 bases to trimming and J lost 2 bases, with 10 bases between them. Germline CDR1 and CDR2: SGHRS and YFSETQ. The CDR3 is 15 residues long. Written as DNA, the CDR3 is TGCGCCAGCAGCTTGGTACTGACCAACACAGATACGCAGTATTTT. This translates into CASSLVLTNTDTQYF.

The CDR3 protein is CASRPVSGARLYEQFF. Written as DNA, the CDR3 is TGTGCCAGCAGACCAGTCTCGGGGGCGCGACTCTATGAGCAGTTCTTC. V gene TRBV6-6 combines with J gene TRBJ2-1; D tentatively reads TRBD1 or TRBD2 (6 bases each). The length of the CDR3 is 16 residues. V lost 6 bases to trimming and J lost 8 bases, with 23 bases between them. The germline V gene encodes CDR1 MNHNY and CDR2 SVGAGI (reference sequence).

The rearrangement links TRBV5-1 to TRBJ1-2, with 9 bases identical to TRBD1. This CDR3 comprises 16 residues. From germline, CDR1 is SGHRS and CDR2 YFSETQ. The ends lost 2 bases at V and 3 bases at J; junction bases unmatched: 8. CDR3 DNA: TGCGCCAGCAGCTTCGCCGGGACAGGGAACGACTATGGCTACACCTTC. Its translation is CASSFAGTGNDYGYTF.

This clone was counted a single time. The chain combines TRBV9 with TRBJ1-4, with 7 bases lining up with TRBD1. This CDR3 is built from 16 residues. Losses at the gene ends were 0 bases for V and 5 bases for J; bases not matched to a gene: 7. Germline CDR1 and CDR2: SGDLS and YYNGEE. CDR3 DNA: TGTGCCAGCAGCGTAGACCCGGCAGGGGGGAATGAAAAACTGTTTTTT. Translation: CASSVDPAGGNEKLFF.

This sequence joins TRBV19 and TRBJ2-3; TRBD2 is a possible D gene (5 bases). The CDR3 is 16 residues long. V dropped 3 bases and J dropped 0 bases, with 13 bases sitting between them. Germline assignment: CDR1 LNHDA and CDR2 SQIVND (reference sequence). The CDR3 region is CASSIPPGISTDTQYF. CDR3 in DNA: TGTGCCAGTAGTATCCCCCCGGGAATAAGCACAGATACGCAGTATTTT.

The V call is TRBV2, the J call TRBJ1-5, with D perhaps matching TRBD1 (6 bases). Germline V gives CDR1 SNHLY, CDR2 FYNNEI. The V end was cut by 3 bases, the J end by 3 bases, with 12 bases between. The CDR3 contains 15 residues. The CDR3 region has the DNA TGTGCCAGCAGTGACCCCAGGGGTCCCAATCAGCCCCAGCATTTT. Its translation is CASSDPRGPNQPQHF.

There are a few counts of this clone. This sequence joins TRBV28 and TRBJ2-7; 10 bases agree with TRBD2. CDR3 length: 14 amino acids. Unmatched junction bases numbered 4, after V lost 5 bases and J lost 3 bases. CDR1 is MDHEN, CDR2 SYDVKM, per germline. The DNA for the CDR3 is TGTGCCAGCAGTACCTCTAGCGGGGGCTACGAGCAGTACTTC. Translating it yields CASSTSSGGYEQYF.

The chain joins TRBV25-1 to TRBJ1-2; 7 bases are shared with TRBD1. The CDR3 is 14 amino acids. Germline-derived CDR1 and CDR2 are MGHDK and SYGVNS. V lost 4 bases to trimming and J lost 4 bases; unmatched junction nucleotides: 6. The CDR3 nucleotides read TGTGCCAGCAGTGGGATGACAGGGATCTATGGCTACACCTTC. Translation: CASSGMTGIYGYTF.

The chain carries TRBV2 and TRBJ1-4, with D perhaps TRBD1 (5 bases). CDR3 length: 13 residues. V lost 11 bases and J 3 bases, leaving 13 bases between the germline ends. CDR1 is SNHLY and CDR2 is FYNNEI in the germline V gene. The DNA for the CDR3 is TGTGCCTCTAGCAGAGGGGCTAATGAAAAACTGTTTTTT. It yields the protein CASSRGANEKLFF.

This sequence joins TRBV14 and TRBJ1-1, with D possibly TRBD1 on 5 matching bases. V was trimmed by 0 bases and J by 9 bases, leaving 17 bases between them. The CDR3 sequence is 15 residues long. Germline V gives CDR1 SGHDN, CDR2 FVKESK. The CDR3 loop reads CASSQDGTRGGKAFF. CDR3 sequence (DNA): TGTGCCAGCAGCCAAGACGGGACTCGAGGCGGGAAAGCTTTCTTT.

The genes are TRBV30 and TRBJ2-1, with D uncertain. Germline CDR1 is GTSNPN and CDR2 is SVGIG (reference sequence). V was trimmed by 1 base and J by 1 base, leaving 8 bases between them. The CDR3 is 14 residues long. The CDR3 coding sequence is TGTGCCTGGAGTGCCCTGAGATCCTACAATGAGCAGTTCTTC. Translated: CAWSALRSYNEQFF.

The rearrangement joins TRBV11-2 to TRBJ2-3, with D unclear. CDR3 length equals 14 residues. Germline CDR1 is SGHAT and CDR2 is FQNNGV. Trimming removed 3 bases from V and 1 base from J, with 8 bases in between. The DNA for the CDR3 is TGTGCCAGCAGCTTTGACCCGCGCACAGATACGCAGTATTTT. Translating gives CASSFDPRTDTQYF.

CDR3 amino acids: CASSQVNTNEKLFF. CDR3 coding DNA: TGCGCCAGCAGCCAAGTGAATACTAATGAAAAACTGTTTTTT. The chain employs TRBV4-1 and TRBJ1-4, with D hard to call. The V and J ends lost 1 base and 2 bases respectively, with 5 bases between them. Germline assignment: CDR1 MGHRA and CDR2 YSYEKL. This CDR3 region has 14 residues.

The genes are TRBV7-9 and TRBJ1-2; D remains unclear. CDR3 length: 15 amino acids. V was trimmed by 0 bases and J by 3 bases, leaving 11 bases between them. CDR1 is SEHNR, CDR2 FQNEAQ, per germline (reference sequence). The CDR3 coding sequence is TGTGCCAGCAGCTTAGCTCCAGTAATGGACTATGGCTACACCTTC. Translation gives CASSLAPVMDYGYTF.

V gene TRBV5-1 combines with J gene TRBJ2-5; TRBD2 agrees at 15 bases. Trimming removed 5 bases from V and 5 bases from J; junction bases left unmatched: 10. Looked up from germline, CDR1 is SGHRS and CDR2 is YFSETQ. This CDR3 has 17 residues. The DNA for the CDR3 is TGCGCCAGCAGATCCGGACTAGCGGGGGGGCAGTGGGAGACCCAGTACTTC. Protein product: CASRSGLAGGQWETQYF.

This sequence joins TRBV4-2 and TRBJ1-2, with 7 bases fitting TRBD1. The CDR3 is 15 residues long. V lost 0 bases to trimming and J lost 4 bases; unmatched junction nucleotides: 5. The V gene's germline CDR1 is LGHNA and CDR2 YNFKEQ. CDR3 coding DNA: TGTGCCAGCAGCCAAGATAGGGACAGTATCTATGGCTACACCTTC. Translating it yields CASSQDRDSIYGYTF.

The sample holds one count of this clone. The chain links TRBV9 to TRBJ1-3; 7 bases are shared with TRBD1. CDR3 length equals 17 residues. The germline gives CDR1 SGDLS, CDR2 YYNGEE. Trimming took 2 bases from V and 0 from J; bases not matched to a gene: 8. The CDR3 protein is CASSVTGWNPSGNTIYF. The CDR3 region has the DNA TGTGCCAGCAGCGTGACAGGGTGGAACCCCTCTGGAAACACCATATATTTT. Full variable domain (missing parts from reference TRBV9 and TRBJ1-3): DSGVTQTPKHLITATGQRVTLRCSPRSGDLSVYWYQQSLDQGLQFLIQYYNGEERAKGNILERFSAQQFPDLHSELNLSSLELGDSALYFCASSVTGWNPSGNTIYFGEGSWLTVV.

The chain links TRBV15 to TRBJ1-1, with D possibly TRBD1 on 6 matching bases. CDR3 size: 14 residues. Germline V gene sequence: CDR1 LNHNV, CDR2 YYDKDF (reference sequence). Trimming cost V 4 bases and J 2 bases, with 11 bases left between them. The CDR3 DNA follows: TGTGCCACCAGCACGGACAGACTAAACACTGAAGCTTTCTTT. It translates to CATSTDRLNTEAFF.

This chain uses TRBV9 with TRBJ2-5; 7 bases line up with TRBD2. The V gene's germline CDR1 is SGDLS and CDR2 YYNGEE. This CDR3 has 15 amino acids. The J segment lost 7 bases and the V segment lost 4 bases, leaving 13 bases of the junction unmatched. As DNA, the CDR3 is TGTGCCAGCAGCCCCAATCCGGGGGGTAAAGGGACCCAGTACTTC. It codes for CASSPNPGGKGTQYF.

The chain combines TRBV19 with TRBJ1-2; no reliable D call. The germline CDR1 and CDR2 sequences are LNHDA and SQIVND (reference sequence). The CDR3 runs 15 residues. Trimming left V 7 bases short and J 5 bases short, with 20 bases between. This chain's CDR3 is CASNTGSTISYGYTF. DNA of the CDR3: TGTGCCAGTAACACGGGGTCGACTATATCGTATGGCTACACCTTC.

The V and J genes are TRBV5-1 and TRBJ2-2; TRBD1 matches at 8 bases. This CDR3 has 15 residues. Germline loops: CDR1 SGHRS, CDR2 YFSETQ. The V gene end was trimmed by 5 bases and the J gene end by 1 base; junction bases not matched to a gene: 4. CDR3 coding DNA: TGCGCCAGCAGTCCCGGGACAGGGAACACCGGGGAGCTGTTTTTT. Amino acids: CASSPGTGNTGELFF.

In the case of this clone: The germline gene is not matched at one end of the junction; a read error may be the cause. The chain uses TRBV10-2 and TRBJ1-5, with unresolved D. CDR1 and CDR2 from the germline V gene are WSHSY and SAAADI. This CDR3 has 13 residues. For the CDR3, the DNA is TGCGCCAGCAGTGGGACGGCAAATCAGTCCCAGCATTTT. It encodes CASSGTANQSQHF.